Given below is one T cell receptor (beta chain) in context. The antigen is not known. This sample stems from a study of shared clonotypes between healthy human individuals. Study results and limitations: Some naive CD4 clonotypes, roughly 4.5%, turned up in common across several donors.

The germline CDR1 and CDR2 sequences are MNHNS and SASEGT. The J segment lost 3 bases and the V segment lost 2 bases, leaving 8 bases of the junction unmatched. The CDR3 covers 17 residues. Cells designated naive CD8 were CD45RO-negative and were positively selected for CCR7, with terminally differentiated effector memory CD45RA+ cells excluded. Here immunoSEQ multiplex PCR was the method, and the copy in TCRdb shows in-frame clones only, minus some. Counted here are about 2 million clones, just under 95% occurring once; the ten biggest clones make up about 1.1%. The sequencing sample was made of naive CD8+ T cells sorted from blood. The TCR originated in a young man in good health. V gene TRBV6-1 combines with J gene TRBJ2-2; 8 bases are shared with TRBD1. CDR3 in amino acids: CASSEWGTDRDTGELFF. For the CDR3, the DNA is TGTGCCAGCAGTGAATGGGGGACGGACAGGGACACCGGGGAGCTGTTTTTT.